This T cell receptor (beta chain) was recorded in a study of early T cells in non-severe SARS-CoV-2 infection. General study findings and limits: VDJdb-based matching was biased toward anti-spike CD8 responses and missed private and CD4 specificities.

In its sample, this clonotype was seen many times. Its antigen is unidentified. Each cDNA molecule carried a unique molecular identifier. TCRdb redid the calling of the 5' RACE reads with MiXCR, one entry per CDR3 protein. The sample shows about 61,000 distinct CDR3 sequences, 12% of them seen only once. Per the germline V gene, CDR1 is MNHEY and CDR2 is SVGEGT. The CDR3 is 15 residues long. V shed 6 bases and J shed 11 bases, with 25 bases lying between them. The sample consisted of whole blood, taken at baseline. This receptor was identified in an adult who was a healthcare worker with PCR-confirmed SARS-CoV-2 infection or an uninfected control (not recorded which). The donor label of this sample is uncertain. The V call is TRBV6-2 or TRBV6-3, the J call TRBJ1-1; tentative D call: TRBD1 (5 bases). The CDR3 is CASSQTVQAGGRAFF. As DNA, the CDR3 is TGTGCCAGCAGCCAGACCGTCCAGGCTGGGGGACGGGCTTTCTTT.